This passage covers 17 T cell receptor beta chains from one sample sequenced in a study of blood T cell repertoires in COVID-19 (dated by TCRdb to about 2020). Library construction relied on the immunoSEQ multiplex PCR assay. Held by TCRdb, this immuneACCESS table contains in-frame sequences only and omits some clones. Under half of the omission traces to an unresolved V gene where checked; the cause of the rest is unknown. This sample gives roughly 230,000 clones in total; roughly 83% of them show up just once. The ten top clones hold 25% to 35% of the sample. The sequencing sample was made of peripheral blood. Receptors originate from a man aged 35 to 55 with acute or convalescent COVID-19.

V is TRBV3-1 (or the pseudogene TRBV3-2) and J is TRBJ1-1; a possible D gene is TRBD1 (5 bases). V dropped 4 bases and J dropped 7 bases, with 10 bases sitting between them. Germline V CDR1 and CDR2: LGHDT, YNNKEL (reference sequence). The CDR3 contains 12 residues. CDR3 sequence (DNA): TGTGCCAGCAGCCTCTCCGACAGTGAAGCTTTCTTT. It specifies CASSLSDSEAFF.

This clone was detected only a few times. The chain recombines TRBV11-3 with TRBJ2-1; the match to TRBD2 covers 7 bases. The germline V gene has CDR1 SGHNT and CDR2 YENEEA. This CDR3 spans 15 amino acids. Trimming took 1 base from V and 2 from J; bases not matched to a gene: 2. The CDR3 region is CASSLVTSAYNEQFF. The CDR3 DNA reads as TGTGCCAGCAGCTTAGTTACTAGCGCCTACAATGAGCAGTTCTTC.

The chain employs TRBV20-1 and TRBJ2-7; 10 nucleotides align to TRBD1. The CDR3 covers 14 residues. Trimming removed 3 bases from V and 4 bases from J; junction bases left unmatched: 6. CDR1 and CDR2 from the germline V gene are DFQATT and SNEGSKA (reference sequence). CDR3 residues: CSASRTGGMYEQYF. The CDR3 DNA reads TGCAGTGCTAGTAGGACAGGGGGTATGTACGAGCAGTACTTC.

The chain carries TRBV6-2 or TRBV6-3 and TRBJ2-7, with TRBD1 matching over 9 bases. Trimming at V came to 0 bases and at J to 5 bases, leaving 5 bases not matched to a gene. The CDR3 consists of 15 residues. Germline CDR1 is MNHEY and CDR2 is SVGEGT. The DNA of the CDR3 is TGTGCCAGCAGTTACTCCCGGGACAGGGTCAACGAGCAGTACTTC. Amino acid sequence: CASSYSRDRVNEQYF.

This chain uses TRBV9 with TRBJ2-7, with TRBD2 identical over 7 bases. CDR3 length equals 16 residues. V dropped 4 bases and J dropped 2; count of bases not matched to a gene: 12. Germline assignment: CDR1 SGDLS and CDR2 YYNGEE. For the CDR3, the DNA is TGTGCCAGCAGCCTCCTACCCGGGGGGAGTGCCTACGAGCAGTACTTC. This sequence encodes CASSLLPGGSAYEQYF.

The chain joins TRBV3-1 (or the pseudogene TRBV3-2) to TRBJ1-5; no definite D call. Germline V gene sequence: CDR1 LGHDT, CDR2 YNNKEL (reference sequence). The CDR3 is 16 residues long. Trimming removed 4 bases at V and 0 bases at J, with 13 bases between. The CDR3 sequence is CASSPAGGYSNQPQHF. The DNA of the CDR3 is TGTGCCAGCAGCCCCGCCGGCGGTTATAGCAATCAGCCCCAGCATTTT.

The chain couples TRBV19 to TRBJ1-5, with a possible D match to TRBD1 (5 bases). CDR3 length equals 13 residues. V lost 3 bases and J lost 3, with 6 bases in between. The germline CDR1 and CDR2 sequences are LNHDA and SQIVND (reference sequence). CDR3 in amino acids: CASSMTVNQPQHF. Here the CDR3 DNA reads TGTGCCAGTAGTATGACAGTCAATCAGCCCCAGCATTTT.

The chain recombines TRBV19 with TRBJ1-2; no firm D call. The CDR3 totals 12 residues. Looked up from germline, CDR1 is LNHDA and CDR2 is SQIVND (reference sequence). Trimming took 6 bases from V and 5 from J, leaving 10 bases between them. The CDR3 protein is CASRSRRYGYTF. In DNA, the CDR3 is TGTGCCAGTAGGTCCCGGCGGTATGGCTACACCTTC.

The genes are TRBV14 and TRBJ1-3; TRBD1 aligns across 7 bases. Germline assignment: CDR1 SGHDN and CDR2 FVKESK. The length of the CDR3 is 16 residues. J was trimmed by 0 bases and V by 3 bases; bases with no gene match: 5. CDR3 nucleotide sequence: TGTGCCAGCAGCCAGTGGACAGGTCGCTCTGGAAACACCATATATTTT. Its translation is CASSQWTGRSGNTIYF.

This clone occurred a few times. This chain uses TRBV27 with TRBJ1-1; the D is unclear. Germline loops: CDR1 MNHEY, CDR2 SMNVEV (reference sequence). The V and J ends lost 2 bases and 1 base respectively, with 17 bases between them. The CDR3 sequence is 17 residues long. This CDR3 reads CASSLSPGRKTNTEAFF. The CDR3 coding sequence is TGTGCCAGCAGTTTAAGTCCCGGGAGGAAAACGAACACTGAAGCTTTCTTT.

The CDR3 DNA follows: TGTGCCAGCAGTTTAAGAACCGAGAATGAAAAACTGTTTTTT. Residues: CASSLRTENEKLFF. The chain uses TRBV27 and TRBJ1-4; no reliable D call. This CDR3 is 14 amino acids long. V was trimmed by 2 bases and J by 5 bases, leaving 9 bases between them. Germline V gene lookup returns CDR1 MNHEY and CDR2 SMNVEV (reference sequence).

The J gene is TRBJ1-1, the V gene TRBV27; D is unclear. Trimming shortened V by 5 bases and J by 5 bases, and 18 bases separated the two germline ends. CDR1 and CDR2 (germline): MNHEY, SMNVEV (reference sequence). This CDR3 has 15 residues. CDR3 loop: CASSPFGEGYTEAFF. CDR3 nucleotides: TGTGCCAGCAGTCCATTCGGGGAGGGTTATACTGAAGCTTTCTTT.

This chain joins TRBV11-3 and TRBJ1-1, with D possibly TRBD1 on 6 matching bases. The CDR3 covers 14 residues. Trimming took off 5 bases at V and 5 bases at J, with 15 bases between the two ends. Germline V lookup: CDR1 SGHNT, CDR2 YENEEA. CDR3 region: CASSNHPGETEAFF. The CDR3 DNA follows: TGTGCCAGCAGCAACCATCCAGGGGAGACTGAAGCTTTCTTT.

The V call is TRBV18, the J call TRBJ1-2; 8 bases agree with TRBD1. CDR3 size: 14 residues. V lost 3 bases, J lost 8 bases, and 8 bases stayed unmatched. Looked up from germline, CDR1 is KGHSH and CDR2 is LQKENI. This CDR3 reads CASSPGTGIDGYTF. CDR3 nucleotides: TGTGCCAGCTCACCCGGGACAGGAATCGACGGCTACACCTTC.

The CDR3 DNA reads as TGTGCCAGCAGCCGGACTAGCGGGAAATCGGCAGATACGCAGTATTTT. Its protein is CASSRTSGKSADTQYF. The rearrangement links TRBV7-6 to TRBJ2-3, with 12 bases lining up with TRBD2. The CDR3 spans 16 residues. Germline V CDR1 and CDR2: SGHVS, FNYEAQ. V was clipped by 5 bases and J by 4 bases; unmatched bases: 7.

V gene TRBV29-1 combines with J gene TRBJ2-3; 7 nucleotides align to TRBD2. Looked up from germline, CDR1 is SQVTM and CDR2 is ANQGSEA. This CDR3 is built from 15 residues. V was clipped by 3 bases and J by 0 bases; unmatched bases: 6. The DNA of the CDR3 is TGCAGCGTTGACGCTAGGCGGGGGAGCACAGATACGCAGTATTTT. This codes for CSVDARRGSTDTQYF.

Concerning this clone itself: Other DNA sequences in the same sample also yield this CDR3. The CDR3 loop reads CASSQEGLSYNEQFF. CDR3 coding DNA: TGCGCCAGCAGCCAAGAGGGACTCTCCTACAATGAGCAGTTCTTC. The chain couples TRBV4-3 to TRBJ2-1; possibly TRBD2 for D (6 bases). With 0 bases removed from V and 0 bases from J, the gap between germline ends came to 6 bases. Germline-derived CDR1 and CDR2 are LGHNA and YSLEER. There are 15 residues in the CDR3.